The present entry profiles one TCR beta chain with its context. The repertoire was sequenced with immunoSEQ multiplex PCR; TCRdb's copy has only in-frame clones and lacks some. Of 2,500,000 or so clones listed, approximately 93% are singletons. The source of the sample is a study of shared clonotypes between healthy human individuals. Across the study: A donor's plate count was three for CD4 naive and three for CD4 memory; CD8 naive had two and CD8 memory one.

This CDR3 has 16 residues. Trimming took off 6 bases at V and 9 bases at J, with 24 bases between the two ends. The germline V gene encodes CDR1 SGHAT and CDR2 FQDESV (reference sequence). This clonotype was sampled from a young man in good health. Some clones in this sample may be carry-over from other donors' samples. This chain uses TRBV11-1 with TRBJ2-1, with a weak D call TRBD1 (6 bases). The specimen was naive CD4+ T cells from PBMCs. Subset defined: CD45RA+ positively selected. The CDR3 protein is CASSTQGRLDIGEQFF. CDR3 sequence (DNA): TGTGCCAGCAGTACCCAGGGGCGGTTGGATATCGGTGAGCAGTTCTTC. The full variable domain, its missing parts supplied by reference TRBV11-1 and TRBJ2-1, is EAEVAQSPRYKITEKSQAVAFWCDPISGHATLYWYRQILGQGPELLVQFQDESVVDDSQLPKDRFSAERLKGVDSTLKIQPAELGDSAMYLCASSTQGRLDIGEQFFGPGTRLTVL.